The rows below give T cell receptor beta chains drawn from one sample of a study of T cell responses to AZD1222 COVID-19 vaccine. Generated by immunoSEQ multiplex PCR, the TCRdb table keeps only in-frame clones and is missing some. The sample yields tens of thousands of clones, roughly 91% seen once. The source material was peripheral blood, sampled 28 days after the second dose of the MenACWY control vaccine. The receptor set was obtained from an adult who received the MenACWY meningococcal vaccine as a control. Each CDR3 is given with its conserved first and last residue. D genes are given only for firm matches. Size values are once, few and many counts, or a class for expanded clones, and some rows have none.

CDR3	DNA	V	J	D	size
CSAGAGEQGYGYTF	TGCAGCGCTGGGGCGGGAGAGCAAGGCTATGGCTACACCTTC	TRBV29-1	TRBJ1-2	NA	NA
CASSLDGDSATGELFF	TGCGCCAGCAGCTTGGATGGGGACAGCGCTACCGGGGAGCTGTTTTTT	TRBV5-1	TRBJ2-2	TRBD1	once
CASSVGATNEKLFF	TGTGCCAGTAGCGTTGGTGCAACTAATGAAAAACTGTTTTTT	TRBV19	TRBJ1-4	NA	NA
CASSRPGHGYTF	TGTGCCAGCAGCCGCCCGGGGCATGGCTACACCTTC	TRBV6-2/TRBV6-3	TRBJ1-2	NA	NA
CASSRLRGQGATEAFF	TGTGCCAGCAGTCGTCTTCGGGGACAGGGGGCCACTGAAGCTTTCTTT	TRBV27	TRBJ1-1	TRBD1	NA
CASSSPFGGAGNTIYF	TGTGCCAGCAGCTCCCCTTTCGGGGGGGCTGGAAACACCATATATTTT	TRBV7-2	TRBJ1-3	NA	NA
CASSLGGTIAYEQYF	TGTGCCAGCAGCTTGGGCGGGACTATTGCCTACGAGCAGTACTTC	TRBV7-9	TRBJ2-7	TRBD2	once
CASSLGLGTGLLNTEAFF	TGTGCCAGCAGCTTAGGACTTGGGACAGGGCTCCTGAACACTGAAGCTTTCTTT	TRBV7-9	TRBJ1-1	TRBD1	NA
CASSLNLRTVVPFMNTEAFF	TGTGCCAGCAGCTTGAATCTCAGGACAGTGGTGCCCTTCATGAACACTGAAGCTTTCTTT	TRBV28	TRBJ1-1	NA	once
CASSRVAGGYTF	TGTGCCAGCAGTCGGGTGGCCGGTGGCTACACCTTC	TRBV6-2/TRBV6-3	TRBJ1-2	NA	NA
CASSPQVDNTGELFF	TGTGCCAGCTCACCACAGGTGGACAACACCGGGGAGCTGTTTTTT	TRBV18	TRBJ2-2	NA	NA
CASSIYRELDEQFF	TGTGCCAGTAGTATCTACAGGGAACTCGATGAGCAGTTCTTC	TRBV19	TRBJ2-1	NA	NA
CASSTGQRNTIYF	TGTGCCAGCAGCACGGGACAGCGAAACACCATATATTTT	TRBV5-4	TRBJ1-3	TRBD1	NA
CASSLESQGLGYTF	TGCGCCAGCAGCTTGGAGAGCCAGGGGTTGGGCTACACCTTC	TRBV5-1	TRBJ1-2	NA	once
CAWRVTRGNTIYF	TGTGCCTGGAGGGTGACAAGAGGAAACACCATATATTTT	TRBV30	TRBJ1-3	NA	NA
CASSYGTGVGNTIYF	TGTGCCAGCAGTTACGGGACAGGGGTTGGAAACACCATATATTTT	TRBV6-5	TRBJ1-3	TRBD1	NA
CASSLLTGRGDTQYF	TGTGCCAGCAGTTTGTTGACAGGGCGGGGGGATACGCAGTATTTT	TRBV28	TRBJ2-3	NA	NA
CASRPEGHRGTEAFF	TGTGCCAGCAGACCCGAGGGACACCGAGGGACTGAAGCTTTCTTT	TRBV28	TRBJ1-1	NA	NA
CASSQPPGTGDLTEAFF	TGTGCCAGCAGCCAGCCCCCTGGGACAGGGGATTTGACTGAAGCTTTCTTT	TRBV4-2	TRBJ1-1	TRBD1	NA
CASSLGQGGHEQYF	TGTGCCAGCAGCTTAGGGCAGGGTGGGCACGAGCAGTACTTC	TRBV7-9	TRBJ2-7	NA	NA
CASSLGLREEYGYTF	TGTGCCAGCAGCTTAGGGCTCAGGGAAGAATATGGCTACACCTTC	TRBV7-9	TRBJ1-2	NA	NA
CSARGRGKETQYF	TGCAGTGCTCGTGGCCGGGGGAAAGAGACCCAGTACTTC	TRBV20-1	TRBJ2-5	NA	NA
CASSIGQSNQPQHF	TGTGCCAGTAGTATCGGGCAGAGCAATCAGCCCCAGCATTTT	TRBV19	TRBJ1-5	NA	NA
CASSWGTYGYTF	TGCGCCAGCAGCTGGGGAACCTACGGCTACACCTTC	TRBV5-1	TRBJ1-2	NA	NA
CASSRRPRGTNEKLFF	TGCGCCAGCAGCCGGCGTCCCCGCGGGACTAATGAAAAACTGTTTTTT	TRBV4-1	TRBJ1-4	NA	few
CASSQGMLPLHF	TGTGCCAGCAGCCAAGGGATGCTACCCCTCCACTTT	TRBV3-1/TRBV3-2	TRBJ1-6	NA	few
CASSQDRSHEQYF	TGTGCCAGCAGCCAAGATCGTTCCCACGAGCAGTACTTC	TRBV3-1/TRBV3-2	TRBJ2-7	NA	NA
CASTPAGTETQYF	TGTGCCAGCACCCCCGCGGGGACGGAGACCCAGTACTTC	TRBV2	TRBJ2-5	NA	few
CASSPNSRDWDSKGNQPQHF	TGTGCCAGCAGCCCCAACTCCCGGGACTGGGATAGTAAGGGCAATCAGCCCCAGCATTTT	TRBV3-1/TRBV3-2	TRBJ1-5	NA	once
CASSLDRRGSGYTF	TGCGCCAGCAGCTTGGACCGCAGGGGCTCTGGCTACACCTTC	TRBV5-1	TRBJ1-2	NA	NA
CASSDLRGGNTEAFF	TGTGCCAGCAGCGACCTGAGGGGCGGAAACACTGAAGCTTTCTTT	TRBV6-5	TRBJ1-1	NA	NA
CATSETGNYGYTF	TGTGCCACCTCGGAGACAGGGAACTATGGCTACACCTTC	TRBV10-3	TRBJ1-2	TRBD1	NA
CASRGRTQETQYF	TGTGCCAGCAGGGGGCGGACTCAAGAGACCCAGTACTTC	TRBV25-1	TRBJ2-5	NA	NA
CASRGANTGELFF	TGCGCCAGCCGAGGCGCGAACACCGGGGAGCTGTTTTTT	TRBV10-2	TRBJ2-2	NA	NA
CASSLDGSDSSYEQYF	TGTGCCAGCAGCTTGGACGGGTCAGATAGCTCCTACGAGCAGTACTTC	TRBV7-9	TRBJ2-7	NA	NA
CASSPRGPGGYTF	TGTGCCAGCAGTCCCAGGGGCCCTGGTGGCTACACCTTC	TRBV27	TRBJ1-2	NA	NA
CASSFDRGRGEKLFF	TGTGCCAGCAGCTTCGACAGGGGACGGGGGGAAAAACTGTTTTTT	TRBV7-2	TRBJ1-4	TRBD1	NA
CASSLFGTGIPETQYF	TGTGCCAGCAGTTTATTCGGGACAGGGATCCCAGAGACCCAGTACTTC	TRBV28	TRBJ2-5	TRBD1	NA
CAGGLYEQYF	TGTGCCGGGGGCCTCTACGAGCAGTACTTC	TRBV30	TRBJ2-7	NA	NA
CASSPAWLETQYF	TGTGCCAGCAGCCCTGCCTGGTTAGAGACCCAGTACTTC	TRBV11-2	TRBJ2-5	NA	NA
CASSVGEQGVSYGYTF	TGTGCCAGCAGCGTAGGGGAACAGGGCGTGAGCTATGGCTACACCTTC	TRBV9	TRBJ1-2	NA	NA
CASSSTSYEQYF	TGTGCCAGCAGTTCCACTAGCTACGAGCAGTACTTC	TRBV6-6	TRBJ2-7	NA	NA
CASSLDRGAGRDIQYF	TGTGCCAGCAGCCTGGACAGGGGGGCAGGGAGAGACATTCAGTACTTC	TRBV7-2	TRBJ2-4	TRBD1	once
CSVMRAPWDNEQFF	TGCAGCGTGATGAGGGCCCCTTGGGACAATGAGCAGTTCTTC	TRBV29-1	TRBJ2-1	NA	few
CASSQVAEGYNSPLHF	TGCGCCAGCAGCCAAGTGGCGGAGGGCTATAATTCACCCCTCCACTTT	TRBV4-1	TRBJ1-6	NA	NA
CASSLTYRDPYTEAFF	TGCGCCAGCAGCCTAACCTACCGGGACCCTTACACTGAAGCTTTCTTT	TRBV4-3	TRBJ1-1	NA	NA
CASSSPEYQETQYF	TGTGCCAGCAGCTCCCCGGAATACCAAGAGACCCAGTACTTC	TRBV7-2	TRBJ2-5	NA	NA
CASSISISTDTQYF	TGTGCCAGCAGCATTAGTATTAGCACAGATACGCAGTATTTT	TRBV7-2	TRBJ2-3	NA	NA
CSARPHSEAFF	TGCAGTGCCCGCCCCCATAGTGAAGCTTTCTTT	TRBV20-1	TRBJ1-1	NA	NA
CASSIVAGRNNEQFF	TGTGCCAGTAGTATTGTTGCGGGAAGGAATAATGAGCAGTTCTTC	TRBV19	TRBJ2-1	NA	NA
CASSLRDRGSYEQYF	TGCGCCAGCAGCTTACGGGACAGGGGTTCCTACGAGCAGTACTTC	TRBV5-1	TRBJ2-7	TRBD1	NA
CASSPPGFLYEQYF	TGTGCCAGCAGTCCCCCGGGGTTCCTCTACGAGCAGTACTTC	TRBV28	TRBJ2-7	NA	NA
CASSLGDTQYF	TGTGCCAGCAGCTTGGGAGATACGCAGTATTTT	TRBV9	TRBJ2-3	NA	NA